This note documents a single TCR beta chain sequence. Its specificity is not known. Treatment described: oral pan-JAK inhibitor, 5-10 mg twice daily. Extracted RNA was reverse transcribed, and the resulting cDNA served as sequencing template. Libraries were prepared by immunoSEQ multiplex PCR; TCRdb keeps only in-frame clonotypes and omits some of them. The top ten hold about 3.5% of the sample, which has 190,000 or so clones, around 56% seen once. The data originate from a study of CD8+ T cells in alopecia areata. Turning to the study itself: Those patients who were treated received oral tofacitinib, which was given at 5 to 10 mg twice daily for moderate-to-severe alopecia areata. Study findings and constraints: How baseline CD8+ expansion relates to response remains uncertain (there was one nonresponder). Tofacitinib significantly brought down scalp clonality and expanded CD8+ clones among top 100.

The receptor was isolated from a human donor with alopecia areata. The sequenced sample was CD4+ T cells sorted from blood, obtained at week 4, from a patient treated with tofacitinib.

The CDR3, as DNA: TGTGCCTGGATGAAGGGGTATGGAGAGACCCAGTACTTC. Translating it yields CAWMKGYGETQYF. The chain joins TRBV30 to TRBJ2-5; possibly TRBD1 for D (5 bases). V was cut by 4 bases and J by 4 bases, with 13 bases left in between. The CDR3 extends over 13 amino acids. Germline CDR1 and CDR2: GTSNPN and SVGIG (reference sequence). The whole variable domain, remainder taken from reference TRBV30 and TRBJ2-5, is SQTIHQWPATLVQPVGSPLSLECTVEGTSNPNLYWYRQAAGRGLQLLFYSVGIGQISSEVPQNLSASRPQDRQFILSSKKLLLSDSGFYLCAWMKGYGETQYFGPGTRLLVL.